Listed here are 9 T cell receptor beta chains from one sample, sequenced in a study of shared clonotypes between healthy human individuals. Sequenced by immunoSEQ multiplex PCR; TCRdb stores in-frame clones only, minus some. The sample has millions of clones, 90% to 95% seen once; the top ten hold roughly 0.13%. Sequenced input: naive CD4+ T cells sorted from blood. Subset given: CD45RA+ positively selected. Receptors originate from a man younger than 35 in good health.

On this clone: At the DNA level, this CDR3 is encoded by other sequences in the same sample as well. This chain joins TRBV28 and TRBJ2-3; D ambiguous. Germline loops: CDR1 MDHEN, CDR2 SYDVKM. The CDR3 has 11 amino acids. The V gene lost 4 bases and the J gene lost 4 bases, with 3 bases spanning the gap. CDR3 in amino acids: CASSSPDTQYF. In nucleotides, the CDR3 is TGTGCCAGCAGTTCCCCAGATACGCAGTATTTT.

The rearrangement uses TRBV5-1 and TRBJ1-4, with D possibly TRBD1 on 5 matching bases. V was shortened by 0 bases and J by 2 bases, with 11 bases between the two germline ends. The germline gives CDR1 SGHRS, CDR2 YFSETQ. The CDR3 has 16 residues. The CDR3 bases are TGCGCCAGCAGCTTGGGAGGGGCAGGGACTAATGAAAAACTGTTTTTT. It yields the protein CASSLGGAGTNEKLFF.

The chain couples TRBV7-2 to TRBJ1-1, with 7 bases matching TRBD1. Germline-derived CDR1 and CDR2 are SGHTA and FQGNSA. This CDR3 contains 14 residues. Trimming at V came to 5 bases and at J to 4 bases, leaving 7 bases not matched to a gene. CDR3 in amino acids: CASSQARQGTEAFF. CDR3 DNA sequence: TGTGCCAGCAGCCAAGCCCGACAGGGCACTGAAGCTTTCTTT.

The J gene is TRBJ1-5, the V gene TRBV7-2; no clear D. V lost 1 base and J 2 bases, leaving 6 bases between the germline ends. This CDR3 has 14 residues. The germline CDR1 and CDR2 sequences are SGHTA and FQGNSA. This chain's CDR3 is CASSLDVGNQPQHF. In nucleotides, the CDR3 is TGTGCCAGCAGCTTAGATGTCGGCAATCAGCCCCAGCATTTT.

The chain joins TRBV11-2 to TRBJ1-1; D call uncertain. V was cut by 5 bases and J by 1 base, with 11 bases left in between. The CDR3 contains 14 residues. Looked up from germline, CDR1 is SGHAT and CDR2 is FQNNGV. As DNA, the CDR3 is TGTGCCAGCAGCAGGAATTTGGGGAACACTGAAGCTTTCTTT. Translated, it gives CASSRNLGNTEAFF.

The genes are TRBV11-3 and TRBJ2-1, with 8 bases lining up with TRBD1. With 5 bases clipped from V and 7 bases from J, the junction kept 7 bases outside the gene matches. Germline V gives CDR1 SGHNT, CDR2 YENEEA. The CDR3 consists of 14 residues. The DNA for the CDR3 is TGTGCCAGCAGCCAACGGACAGGGCTAAATGAGCAGTTCTTC. It codes for CASSQRTGLNEQFF. Full variable domain (missing parts from reference TRBV11-3 and TRBJ2-1): EAGVVQSPRYKIIEKKQPVAFWCNPISGHNTLYWYLQNLGQGPELLIRYENEEAVDDSQLPKDRFSAERLKGVDSTLKIQPAELGDSAVYLCASSQRTGLNEQFFGPGTRLTVL.

The V and J genes are TRBV5-6 and TRBJ1-6; D not certain. This CDR3 has 14 residues. Germline lookup yields CDR1 SGHDT and CDR2 YYEEEE. V lost 2 bases and J 4 bases, leaving 7 bases between the germline ends. CDR3 amino acids: CASSFGRYNSPLHF. DNA for the CDR3: TGTGCCAGCAGCTTCGGACGGTATAATTCACCCCTCCACTTT.

This sequence joins TRBV6-5 and TRBJ2-1, with no clear D. The germline gives CDR1 MNHEY, CDR2 SVGAGI. With 10 bases removed from V and 8 bases from J, the gap between germline ends came to 15 bases. The CDR3 runs 12 residues. The CDR3 DNA reads as TGTGCCACGGCGCGGACCCCCGATGAGCAGTTCTTC. This sequence encodes CATARTPDEQFF.

The J gene is TRBJ2-5, the V gene TRBV2; D perhaps matches TRBD2 (5 bases). CDR1 and CDR2 (germline): SNHLY, FYNNEI. This CDR3 is built from 14 residues. V was trimmed by 6 bases and J by 4 bases, leaving 15 bases between them. CDR3 in amino acids: CASRLDFARETQYF. The DNA of the CDR3 is TGTGCCAGCAGATTGGACTTCGCCCGAGAGACCCAGTACTTC.